This T cell receptor beta chain is from a study of a mutant IDH1 vaccine in newly diagnosed glioma. Across the study: The sex distribution of treated patients was approximately 62% male and roughly 38% female, with a mean age of roughly 40 years. Patients were pretreated with radiotherapy, temozolomide, or both, mostly both. Visits designated V12 and V13 were conducted at weeks 35 and 47, respectively.

The CDR3 is 14 amino acids. V was pared by 4 bases and J by 8 bases, with 17 bases between. Germline V lookup: CDR1 MNHNS, CDR2 SASEGT. As concerns this clone: Its matching antigen is unknown.

Study results and limitations: Pseudoprogression appears to have had no connection to changes in top peripheral T cell clonotypes.

Time point: week 35, safety follow-up. Each dose delivered 300 ug of mutant IDH1 20-mer peptide subcutaneously with imiquimod. Repertoires were generated with immunoSEQ multiplex PCR, while TCRdb's copy carries only in-frame clones and drops some. The sample includes about 32,000 clones, about four fifths of them seen just once. Sequencing was performed on PBMCs, taken from a glioma patient whose treatment included an IDH1 peptide vaccine. The V and J genes are TRBV6-1 and TRBJ1-2; D is ambiguous. This clonotype originated in a man between 40 and 49 years old with glioma. Some clones in this sample may be carry-over from other donors' samples. The CDR3 DNA reads TGTGCCAGCAGTGCGTCCCCCAGTGGGGTCGGCTACACCTTC. Protein: CASSASPSGVGYTF.